The source of this TCR beta chain is a study of T cell changes during pregnancy in multiple sclerosis. Assay: immunoSEQ multiplex PCR; the TCRdb copy retains only in-frame clones and omits some. The sample contains 40,000 or so clones, 90% of which appear only once. This clone was seen a few times. The V gene's germline CDR1 is GTSNPN and CDR2 SVGIG (reference sequence). Deletions cut 4 bases from V and 0 bases from J, with 18 bases between. The length of the CDR3 is 16 residues. V and J are TRBV30 and TRBJ1-1; tentatively, D is TRBD1 (6 bases). This TCR derives from a female donor with multiple sclerosis, enrolled in a pregnancy study. This specimen consisted of CD8+ T cells from peripheral blood mononuclear cells, obtained in the first trimester of pregnancy. Written as DNA, the CDR3 is TGTGCCTGGACCAGTCAACAGGGCCCGGTGAACACTGAAGCTTTCTTT. Translation gives CAWTSQQGPVNTEAFF.